The present T cell receptor (beta chain) was sequenced within a study of T cells in Graves' hyperthyroidism and ophthalmopathy. CDR3 size: 16 residues. Germline CDR1 and CDR2: LNHDA and SQIVND (reference sequence). V trimming: 3 bases; J trimming: 3 bases; junction bases outside the gene matches: 5. Study results and limitations: The model made its ophthalmopathy prediction, and onset followed a median roughly six months later.

Note on this clonotype: Antigen specificity is unknown.

It was RNA transcripts that yielded the amplified TCR beta CDR3 regions. First-round RT-PCR of the TCR CDR3 relied on the HTBI primer set. TCRdb passed the multiplex PCR reads through MiXCR, listing each CDR3 protein once. The data show hundreds of thousands of distinct CDR3 sequences, with over 11% seen just once and approximately 27% held by the top ten. Uncontrolled infection, other autoimmune disease, pregnancy or lactation disqualified patients from enrolment. This receptor was identified in a man in his forties or fifties with Graves' ophthalmopathy. The specimen was blood. The rearrangement joins TRBV19 to TRBJ2-7, with 13 nucleotides matching TRBD2. Here the CDR3 reads CASSMGGLAGDYEQYF. The CDR3 DNA follows: TGTGCCAGTAGTATGGGAGGACTAGCGGGAGACTACGAGCAGTACTTC.